A selection of T cell receptor beta chains follows, all from one sample in a study of regulatory T cells in long-lasting Graves disease. TCRdb called the multiplex PCR reads again in MiXCR, with one record for every CDR3 protein. This sample carries under 300,000 distinct CDR3 sequences, 15% to 20% of them seen once, and the ten largest clones take 14%. These records were also assigned to another study, of T cells in Graves' hyperthyroidism and ophthalmopathy.

The sequencing here drew on peripheral blood mononuclear cells (PBMCs), taken at new diagnosis, from a patient treated with antithyroid drugs. The receptors were gathered from a young woman with Graves disease. The CDR3 runs from the conserved cysteine through the conserved F or W. A D gene is named only where the DNA matches it firmly. For some rows the clone size is stated as once, few or many, or as a class when expanded; others skip it.

TRBJ2-6 | TRBV7-2 | many | NA | CASSLFLSGANVLTF | TGTGCCAGCAGCTTATTCCTCTCTGGGGCCAACGTCCTGACTTTC
TRBJ1-1 | TRBV5-1 | NA | NA | CASSLGGGGKTEAFF | TGCGCCAGCAGCTTGGGGGGGGGGGGTAAGACTGAAGCTTTCTTT
TRBJ2-7 | TRBV5-1 | NA | TRBD1 | CASSLLTGSSYEQYF | TGCGCCAGCAGTCTTTTGACAGGGTCCTCCTACGAGCAGTACTTC
TRBJ1-1 | TRBV2 | many | NA | CASRPNPGLEAFF | TGTGCCAGCAGACCCAATCCGGGACTTGAAGCTTTCTTT
TRBJ1-5 | TRBV27 | few | NA | CASNRGGGQPQHF | TGTGCCAGCAACCGGGGGGGGGGCCAGCCCCAGCATTTT
TRBJ1-5 | TRBV11-3 | NA | TRBD1 | CASKATGPSNQPQHF | TGTGCCAGCAAGGCGACAGGGCCTAGCAATCAGCCCCAGCATTTT
TRBJ2-7 | TRBV5-4 | many | NA | CASSPTVVSYEQYF | TGTGCCAGCAGCCCGACCGTGGTTTCCTACGAGCAGTACTTC
TRBJ2-3 | TRBV20-1 | many | TRBD2 | CSARVAAGGVIDTQYF | TGCAGTGCTAGAGTGGCTGCGGGGGGAGTAATAGATACGCAGTATTTT
TRBJ1-1 | TRBV2 | many | NA | CASSRQGDQEAFF | TGTGCCAGCAGTCGGCAGGGCGACCAAGAAGCTTTCTTT
TRBJ2-1 | TRBV6-5 | many | TRBD2 | CASSSSGGSPYNEQFF | TGTGCCAGCAGTTCTAGCGGGGGTTCCCCCTACAATGAGCAGTTCTTC
TRBJ2-3 | TRBV12-3/TRBV12-4 | many | TRBD1 | CASSLTGQGADTQYF | TGTGCCAGCAGCCTTACGGGACAGGGGGCCGATACGCAGTATTTT
TRBJ2-5 | TRBV7-2 | many | NA | CASSYNSAGETQYF | TGTGCCAGCAGCTACAATAGCGCGGGAGAGACCCAGTACTTC
TRBJ2-7 | TRBV20-1 | many | TRBD2 | CSARSTSGKISYEQYF | TGCAGTGCTAGAAGTACTAGCGGCAAGATATCCTACGAGCAGTACTTC
TRBJ2-1 | TRBV2 | many | TRBD2 | CASKMRTSGGMDYNEQFF | TGTGCCTCAAAAATGAGGACTAGCGGGGGAATGGACTACAATGAGCAGTTCTTC
TRBJ2-7 | TRBV6-2/TRBV6-3 | NA | NA | CASSYPGTIYEQYF | TGTGCCAGCAGTTACCCCGGGACCATCTACGAGCAGTACTTC
TRBJ1-4 | TRBV18 | many | NA | CASSQVTVGNEKLFF | TGTGCCAGCTCTCAGGTGACAGTCGGCAATGAAAAACTGTTTTTT
TRBJ2-1 | TRBV20-1 | many | NA | CSARPPMESQFF | TGCAGTGCTAGACCCCCCATGGAGAGTCAGTTCTTC
TRBJ1-3 | TRBV3-1 | few | TRBD1 | CASSSQGGGNTIYF | TGTGCCAGCAGCTCTCAGGGGGGTGGAAACACCATATATTTT
TRBJ1-4 | TRBV6-2/TRBV6-3 | many | NA | CASSGTVNEKLFF | TGTGCCAGCAGTGGGACGGTTAATGAAAAACTGTTTTTT
TRBJ2-5 | TRBV9 | many | TRBD2 | CASSPSGGLTETQYF | TGTGCCAGCAGCCCTAGCGGGGGGTTGACGGAGACCCAGTACTTC
TRBJ2-1 | TRBV14 | NA | NA | CASSLINEQFF | TGTGCCAGCAGCCTAATCAATGAGCAGTTCTTC
TRBJ2-2 | TRBV13 | NA | TRBD2 | CASSPGRGGSQGTGELFF | TGTGCCAGCAGCCCCGGACGCGGGGGGAGCCAAGGCACCGGGGAGCTGTTTTTT
TRBJ1-2 | TRBV20-1 | many | NA | CSARVFGAKNYGYTF | TGCAGTGCTAGAGTCTTTGGGGCCAAGAACTATGGCTACACCTTC
TRBJ2-7 | TRBV18 | many | TRBD1 | CASSPSGGDRAYEQYF | TGTGCCAGCTCACCATCAGGGGGAGACCGTGCCTACGAGCAGTACTTC
TRBJ1-4 | TRBV2 | many | NA | CASSSRTVPNEKLFF | TGTGCCAGCAGTTCCCGGACAGTCCCTAATGAAAAACTGTTTTTT
TRBJ1-2 | TRBV7-2 | many | NA | CASRSSRGRAAYGYTF | TGTGCCAGCAGAAGTTCTAGGGGCAGGGCGGCCTATGGCTACACCTTC
TRBJ1-2 | TRBV19 | many | NA | CASTSLQGANYGYTF | TGTGCCAGCACATCACTACAGGGAGCTAACTATGGCTACACCTTC
TRBJ2-3 | TRBV20-1 | NA | NA | CSAPADRYTDTQYF | TGCAGTGCTCCAGCCGACCGGTACACAGATACGCAGTATTTT
TRBJ1-1 | TRBV5-5 | many | TRBD1 | CASIWTGVATEAFF | TGTGCCAGCATCTGGACAGGGGTGGCCACTGAAGCTTTCTTT
TRBJ2-7 | TRBV3-1 | NA | NA | CASSHPGKQYF | TGTGCCAGCAGCCATCCCGGTAAGCAGTACTTC
TRBJ2-2 | TRBV6-1 | NA | NA | CASSEWGSGELFF | TGTGCCAGCAGTGAATGGGGATCCGGGGAGCTGTTTTTT
TRBJ1-2 | TRBV7-3 | many | TRBD1 | CASSLRPGGANNYGYTF | TGTGCCAGCAGCTTAAGGCCAGGGGGCGCGAATAACTATGGCTACACCTTC
TRBJ2-3 | TRBV5-6 | NA | TRBD2 | CASSVRGLDTQYF | TGTGCCAGCAGCGTGCGGGGGTTAGATACGCAGTATTTT
TRBJ2-5 | TRBV20-1 | many | NA | CSAKDPGATETQYF | TGCAGTGCTAAGGATCCGGGGGCAACGGAGACCCAGTACTTC
TRBJ2-7 | TRBV2 | many | NA | CASIQDRYEQYF | TGTGCCAGCATTCAAGACAGGTACGAGCAGTACTTC
TRBJ1-2 | TRBV18 | many | NA | CASSPEVGPRLGYTF | TGTGCCAGCTCACCCGAAGTAGGGCCTAGGTTGGGCTACACCTTC
TRBJ1-6 | TRBV7-8 | NA | TRBD1 | CASSPRDRAPLHF | TGTGCCAGCAGCCCCCGCGACAGGGCACCCCTCCACTTT
TRBJ1-1 | TRBV2 | many | TRBD1 | CASGGNRGQGEAFF | TGTGCCAGCGGGGGCAACAGGGGGCAGGGTGAAGCTTTCTTT
TRBJ1-2 | TRBV4-1 | many | TRBD1 | CASSHPGQGAGYGYTF | TGCGCCAGCAGCCACCCGGGACAGGGGGCGGGCTATGGCTACACCTTC
TRBJ1-6 | TRBV6-1 | few | NA | CASSEGPSYNSPLHF | TGTGCCAGCAGTGAAGGTCCGTCCTATAATTCACCCCTCCACTTT
TRBJ2-7 | TRBV11-3 | once | NA | CASSFQGGGLDEQYF | TGTGCCAGCAGCTTCCAGGGAGGGGGCCTCGACGAGCAGTACTTC
TRBJ2-5 | TRBV12-3/TRBV12-4 | many | NA | CASSFSGGQLQETQYF | TGTGCCAGCAGTTTCTCCGGGGGACAGCTCCAAGAGACCCAGTACTTC
TRBJ2-5 | TRBV7-2 | many | NA | CASSLEQQETQYF | TGTGCCAGCAGCTTAGAACAGCAAGAGACCCAGTACTTC
TRBJ1-1 | TRBV18 | many | NA | CASSPQTGRGSEAFF | TGTGCCAGCTCACCCCAGACGGGAAGGGGCTCTGAAGCTTTCTTT
TRBJ1-2 | TRBV20-1 | many | TRBD1 | CSAPPVRGQGGYTF | TGCAGTGCTCCCCCGGTCAGGGGGCAGGGTGGCTACACCTTC
TRBJ2-5 | TRBV6-1 | many | NA | CASIGGVRETQYF | TGTGCCAGCATTGGCGGGGTGCGGGAGACCCAGTACTTC
TRBJ2-4 | TRBV2 | once | TRBD2 | CASSERGLAGGSIQYF | TGTGCCAGCAGTGAAAGGGGACTAGCGGGAGGGTCCATTCAGTACTTC
TRBJ2-7 | TRBV20-1 | many | NA | CSATIKGSSYEQYF | TGCAGTGCTACCATTAAGGGGAGCTCCTACGAGCAGTACTTC
TRBJ2-1 | TRBV19 | many | TRBD2 | CASSMGGKGRNEQFF | TGTGCCAGTAGCATGGGGGGGAAGGGGAGGAATGAGCAGTTCTTC
TRBJ2-7 | TRBV11-2 | many | TRBD2 | CASSFSGGPYEQYF | TGTGCCAGCAGCTTTAGCGGGGGACCCTACGAGCAGTACTTC
TRBJ2-1 | TRBV6-1 | NA | NA | CASSRYNEQLF | TGTGCCAGCAGTCGATACAATGAGCAGCTCTTC
TRBJ1-2 | TRBV9 | few | NA | CASEGHSYGYTF | TGTGCCAGCGAGGGACATAGCTATGGCTACACCTTC
TRBJ1-5 | TRBV20-1 | many | TRBD1 | CSAIPTGQGNQPQHF | TGCAGTGCGATACCTACGGGACAGGGTAATCAGCCCCAGCATTTT
TRBJ1-6 | TRBV11-2 | many | NA | CASSLGRGTNSPLHF | TGTGCCAGCAGCTTAGGTCGAGGAACTAATTCACCCCTCCACTTT